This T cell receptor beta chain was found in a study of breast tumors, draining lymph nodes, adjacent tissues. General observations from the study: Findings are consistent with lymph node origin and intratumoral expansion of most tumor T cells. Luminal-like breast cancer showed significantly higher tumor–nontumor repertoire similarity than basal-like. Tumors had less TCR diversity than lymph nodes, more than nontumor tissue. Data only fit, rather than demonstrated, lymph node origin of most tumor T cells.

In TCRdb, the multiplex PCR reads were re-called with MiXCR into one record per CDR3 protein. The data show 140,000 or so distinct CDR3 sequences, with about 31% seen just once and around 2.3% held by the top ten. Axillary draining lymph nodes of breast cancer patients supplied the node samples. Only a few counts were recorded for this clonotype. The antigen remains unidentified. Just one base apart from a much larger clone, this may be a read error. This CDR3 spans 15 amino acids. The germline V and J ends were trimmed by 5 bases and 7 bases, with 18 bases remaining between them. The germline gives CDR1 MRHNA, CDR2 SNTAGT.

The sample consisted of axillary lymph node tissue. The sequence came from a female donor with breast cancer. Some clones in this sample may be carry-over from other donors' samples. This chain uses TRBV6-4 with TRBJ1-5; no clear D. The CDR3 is CASSHGPGPGQPQHF. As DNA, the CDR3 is TGTGCCAGCAGTCATGGGCCAGGCCCTGGACAGCCCCAGCATTTT.